These 14 T cell receptor beta chains were sequenced from one sample in a study of T cell changes during pregnancy in multiple sclerosis. Libraries were prepared by immunoSEQ multiplex PCR; TCRdb keeps only in-frame clonotypes and omits some of them. The table lists 100,000 or so clones, more than 90% of them singletons. Specimen: peripheral blood, collected in the second trimester of pregnancy. The receptors come from a female donor with multiple sclerosis, enrolled in a pregnancy study.

The chain combines TRBV18 with TRBJ1-4, with D possibly TRBD1 on 5 matching bases. Germline V gives CDR1 KGHSH, CDR2 LQKENI. The ends were cut back, 3 bases at V and 6 bases at J, with 11 bases in the middle. There are 14 residues in the CDR3. The CDR3 protein is CASSPSGNDEKLFF. CDR3 DNA: TGTGCCAGCTCACCCTCAGGGAACGATGAAAAACTGTTTTTT.

This clone showed up just once. V is TRBV5-6 and J is TRBJ1-4; TRBD1 is a possible D gene (5 bases). Germline CDR1 reads SGHDT; CDR2 reads YYEEEE. V was clipped by 4 bases and J by 8 bases, with 12 bases between them. The CDR3 spans 13 residues. CDR3 protein: CASSHQGGEKLFF. The CDR3 DNA follows: TGTGCCAGCAGCCATCAGGGAGGGGAAAAACTGTTTTTT.

This sequence joins TRBV29-1 and TRBJ2-1; D gene uncertain. CDR1 is SQVTM, CDR2 ANQGSEA, per germline. The CDR3 has 16 amino acids. The V gene lost 7 bases and the J gene lost 3 bases, with 22 bases spanning the gap. CDR3 in DNA: TGCAGCGCTAACGACTTCGGCCCAAAAATCTACAATGAGCAGTTCTTC. Protein sequence: CSANDFGPKIYNEQFF.

The V and J genes are TRBV28 and TRBJ2-3; the match to TRBD1 covers 7 bases. Losses at the gene ends were 4 bases for V and 2 bases for J; bases not matched to a gene: 3. The CDR3 runs 14 residues. CDR1 and CDR2 (germline): MDHEN, SYDVKM. The CDR3 here is CASSSGTVTDTQYF. The DNA of the CDR3 is TGTGCCAGCAGTTCCGGGACAGTCACAGATACGCAGTATTTT.

V and J are TRBV28 and TRBJ2-7; the D is unclear. Germline CDR1 is MDHEN and CDR2 is SYDVKM. The CDR3 loop spans 15 amino acids. Trimming stripped 2 bases from V and 2 bases from J, with 13 bases between. The CDR3 protein is CASSLGGARTYEQYF. In DNA, the CDR3 is TGTGCCAGCAGTTTAGGCGGAGCTCGTACCTACGAGCAGTACTTC.

The rearrangement uses TRBV2 and TRBJ2-7; 14 bases are shared with TRBD2. From germline, CDR1 is SNHLY and CDR2 FYNNEI. The CDR3 has 21 amino acids. The V gene end was trimmed by 8 bases and the J gene end by 4 bases; junction bases not matched to a gene: 25. CDR3 bases: TGTGCCAGCGAACGGGGCGGTACAGGACTAGCGGGAGGATGGGGATTATACGAGCAGTACTTC. Protein: CASERGGTGLAGGWGLYEQYF.

This chain's CDR3 is CASSLPGVAKNIQYF. The CDR3, as DNA: TGTGCCAGCAGCTTGCCAGGGGTAGCCAAAAACATTCAGTACTTC. The chain has TRBV5-4 and TRBJ2-4, with D possibly TRBD1 on 6 matching bases. In germline, CDR1 is SGHNT, CDR2 YYREEE (reference sequence). The CDR3 totals 15 residues. Trimming shortened V by 1 base and J by 0 bases, and 8 bases separated the two germline ends.

The chain joins TRBV27 to TRBJ2-7; 7 bases agree with TRBD1. This CDR3 is 14 amino acids long. In germline, CDR1 is MNHEY, CDR2 SMNVEV (reference sequence). With 5 bases clipped from V and 2 bases from J, the junction kept 6 bases outside the gene matches. The CDR3 DNA reads TGTGCCAGCAGTCCGGTTGACAGGGCCTACGAGCAGTACTTC. It yields the protein CASSPVDRAYEQYF.

V and J are TRBV6-1 and TRBJ1-2; maybe TRBD1 (5 bases). CDR1 and CDR2 (germline): MNHNS, SASEGT. This CDR3 spans 14 amino acids. V lost 3 bases to trimming and J lost 1 base, with 9 bases between them. The CDR3 DNA follows: TGTGCCAGCAGTGAGTCAGGGAATAACTATGGCTACACCTTC. Residues: CASSESGNNYGYTF.

This clone appeared a single time. V is TRBV28 and J is TRBJ1-1, with 7 bases identical to TRBD1. Trimming removed 6 bases from V and 4 bases from J; junction bases left unmatched: 11. Germline assignment: CDR1 MDHEN and CDR2 SYDVKM. The CDR3 totals 15 residues. CDR3 in amino acids: CASSNPTGLGTEAFF. The DNA of the CDR3 is TGTGCCAGCAGCAACCCGACAGGGTTGGGCACTGAAGCTTTCTTT.

The rearrangement joins TRBV9 to TRBJ2-5; perhaps TRBD2 as D (5 bases). Germline loops: CDR1 SGDLS, CDR2 YYNGEE. The CDR3 has 14 amino acids. Between the trimmed V and J ends, which lost 3 bases and 1 base, there was a span of 10 bases. This CDR3 reads CASSAGISQETQYF. In nucleotides, the CDR3 is TGTGCCAGCAGCGCGGGGATCAGCCAAGAGACCCAGTACTTC. The whole variable domain, remainder taken from reference TRBV9 and TRBJ2-5, is DSGVTQTPKHLITATGQRVTLRCSPRSGDLSVYWYQQSLDQGLQFLIQYYNGEERAKGNILERFSAQQFPDLHSELNLSSLELGDSALYFCASSAGISQETQYFGPGTRLLVL.

This clone was recorded a few times. The chain links TRBV4-1 to TRBJ1-1, with 8 bases fitting TRBD1. Germline V gene lookup returns CDR1 MGHRA and CDR2 YSYEKL. The CDR3 totals 16 residues. The J segment lost 0 bases and the V segment lost 1 base, leaving 4 bases of the junction unmatched. CDR3 nucleotides: TGCGCCAGCAGCCAAGGACAGGGGCCAATGAACACTGAAGCTTTCTTT. Encoded protein: CASSQGQGPMNTEAFF.

The genes are TRBV6-5 and TRBJ2-6, with a tentative D call TRBD1 (5 bases). CDR1 and CDR2 from the germline V gene are MNHEY and SVGAGI. The CDR3 consists of 14 residues. V was pared by 2 bases and J by 4 bases, with 6 bases between. This CDR3 reads CASSYPGGANVLTF. The CDR3 DNA reads TGTGCCAGCAGTTACCCAGGGGGGGCCAACGTCCTGACTTTC.

The V call is TRBV15, the J call TRBJ2-7; perhaps TRBD1 as D (5 bases). The CDR3 runs to 14 residues. With 6 bases removed from V and 3 bases from J, the gap between germline ends came to 15 bases. In germline, CDR1 is LNHNV, CDR2 YYDKDF (reference sequence). The CDR3 region has the DNA TGTGCCACCAGGGACACCCTAAAAGGCTACGAGCAGTACTTC. It codes for CATRDTLKGYEQYF.